These 29 T cell receptor beta chains came from one sample sequenced in a study of T cells in localized non-small cell lung cancer. This table comes from immunoSEQ multiplex PCR, and its TCRdb copy is limited to in-frame clones, with some not included. The repertoire holds some 2,700 clones, with 27% as singletons. The specimen was lung tumor tissue, collected before any cancer treatment. The receptor set was obtained from a man aged 18 to 50 with stage I lung adenocarcinoma.

The chain uses TRBV11-3 and TRBJ1-1, with D possibly TRBD1 on 6 matching bases. Germline assignment: CDR1 SGHNT and CDR2 YENEEA. Trimming shortened V by 6 bases and J by 5 bases, and 25 bases separated the two germline ends. The CDR3 sequence is 17 residues long. The CDR3, as DNA: TGTGCCAGCAGACAGACCGATCCGGGACACTGGAGGACTGAAGCTTTCTTT. It encodes CASRQTDPGHWRTEAFF.

As DNA, the CDR3 is TGTGCCTGGAGGTGGGGGAATACTGAAGCTTTCTTT. This codes for CAWRWGNTEAFF. This rearrangement joins TRBV30 to TRBJ1-1; D is perhaps TRBD1 (5 bases). CDR3 length: 12 residues. The germline gives CDR1 GTSNPN, CDR2 SVGIG (reference sequence). Trimming removed 3 bases at V and 5 bases at J, with 10 bases between.

This sequence joins TRBV10-2 and TRBJ1-3; maybe TRBD1 (5 bases). Trimming took 3 bases from V and 0 from J, leaving 21 bases between them. CDR1 WSHSY and CDR2 SAAADI come from the germline V gene. The CDR3 has 19 amino acids. CDR3 region: CASSESQYRARGSGNTIYF. As DNA, the CDR3 is TGCGCCAGCAGTGAAAGTCAATATCGGGCAAGGGGCTCTGGAAACACCATATATTTT.

The CDR3 reads CASSPNTDTQYF. In DNA, the CDR3 is TGTGCCAGCTCACCGAACACAGATACGCAGTATTTT. The genes are TRBV18 and TRBJ2-3; D gene unclear. The germline V gene has CDR1 KGHSH and CDR2 LQKENI. The CDR3 totals 12 residues. V was pared by 3 bases and J by 2 bases, with 3 bases between.

This rearrangement joins TRBV19 to TRBJ2-1, with D tentatively TRBD1 (6 bases). Germline CDR1 LNHDA, CDR2 SQIVND (reference sequence). CDR3 length equals 13 residues. V was trimmed by 7 bases and J by 3 bases, leaving 10 bases between them. CDR3 in amino acids: CASTRTDYNEQFF. The CDR3 coding sequence is TGTGCCAGTACTAGGACAGACTACAATGAGCAGTTCTTC.

The table lists this clone with a few counts. V usage is TRBV29-1 and J usage is TRBJ1-1; 7 bases align to TRBD1. After removal of 6 bases from V and 0 bases from J, the junction contained 4 bases not matched to a gene. Germline values: CDR1 SQVTM, CDR2 ANQGSEA. The length of the CDR3 is 13 residues. CDR3 protein: CSVGGQMNTEAFF. CDR3 DNA: TGCAGCGTGGGGGGACAGATGAACACTGAAGCTTTCTTT.

This clone was detected a few times. The genes are TRBV11-3 and TRBJ1-1; D remains unclear. The CDR3 has 15 residues. Germline V gene sequence: CDR1 SGHNT, CDR2 YENEEA. Between the trimmed V and J ends, which lost 0 bases and 1 base, there was a span of 9 bases. This CDR3 reads CASSLEDRRNTEAFF. In DNA form, the CDR3 reads TGTGCCAGCAGCTTAGAGGATCGGAGGAACACTGAAGCTTTCTTT.

This clone was found a few times. CDR3 loop: CASSLGQGATNEKLFF. CDR3 sequence (DNA): TGTGCCAGCAGCTTAGGACAGGGAGCAACTAATGAAAAACTGTTTTTT. The chain has TRBV11-3 and TRBJ1-4; 7 nucleotides align to TRBD1. Germline V lookup: CDR1 SGHNT, CDR2 YENEEA. CDR3 length: 16 amino acids. V lost 1 base to trimming and J lost 0 bases; unmatched junction nucleotides: 2.

The genes are TRBV19 and TRBJ2-4, with 9 nucleotides matching TRBD2. The V segment lost 2 bases and the J segment 6 bases; nucleotides outside the gene matches: 5. CDR1 is LNHDA, CDR2 SQIVND, per germline (reference sequence). The CDR3 totals 15 residues. The CDR3 loop reads CASSISTSGTNIQYF. CDR3 nucleotides: TGTGCCAGTAGTATATCGACTAGCGGTACAAACATTCAGTACTTC.

This clone has just a few counts. Different DNA sequences within this sample yield the same CDR3. V is TRBV28 and J is TRBJ1-5; unclear D gene. The germline V gene encodes CDR1 MDHEN and CDR2 SYDVKM. This CDR3 is built from 13 residues. V lost 5 bases, J lost 0 bases, and 5 bases lay in between. CDR3 protein: CASSADSNQPQHF. CDR3 bases: TGTGCCAGCAGTGCGGATAGCAATCAGCCCCAGCATTTT.

This clone showed up just a few times. The gene calls are TRBV16 and TRBJ1-1; no clear D. V lost 4 bases, J lost 4 bases, and 10 bases lay in between. CDR1 is KGHSY, CDR2 FQNENV, per germline. This CDR3 contains 13 residues. The CDR3 coding sequence is TGTGCCAGCAGCCCTACTGAGGGCACTGAAGCTTTCTTT. Protein product: CASSPTEGTEAFF.

The chain is built from TRBV30 and TRBJ2-7, with D perhaps matching TRBD2 (5 bases). V lost 2 bases and J lost 3, with 8 bases in between. CDR1 and CDR2 from the germline V gene are GTSNPN and SVGIG (reference sequence). This CDR3 comprises 12 residues. Written as DNA, the CDR3 is TGTGCCTGGAGTTGGGAGTTCTACGAGCAGTACTTC. Translated, it gives CAWSWEFYEQYF.

This clone is medium-sized. The chain links TRBV6-8 to TRBJ1-1; D is unresolved. Trimming took off 8 bases at V and 5 bases at J, with 15 bases between the two ends. Germline lookup yields CDR1 MNHGY and CDR2 SAAAGT. CDR3 length: 13 residues. The CDR3 coding sequence is TGTGCCAGCCGCAAAGCGGTTCCGACTGAAGCTTTCTTT. Protein product: CASRKAVPTEAFF.

The gene calls are TRBV29-1 and TRBJ1-2; 9 nucleotides line up with TRBD1. The CDR3 sequence is 14 residues long. Trimming cost V 6 bases and J 4 bases; bases outside gene matches: 9. Per the germline V gene, CDR1 is SQVTM and CDR2 is ANQGSEA. The CDR3 region is CSVVGQGSSYGYTF. The DNA of the CDR3 is TGCAGCGTCGTGGGACAGGGTAGCTCCTATGGCTACACCTTC.

The chain employs TRBV10-3 and TRBJ2-1, with 12 bases matching TRBD2. The CDR3 has 13 amino acids. Trimming cost V 8 bases and J 6 bases; bases outside gene matches: 2. Germline V lookup: CDR1 ENHRY, CDR2 SYGVKD. The CDR3 protein is CAILTSGGNEQFF. Written as DNA, the CDR3 is TGTGCCATCCTGACTAGCGGGGGCAATGAGCAGTTCTTC.

V usage is TRBV7-8 and J usage is TRBJ2-5; 7 bases fit TRBD1. The V and J ends lost 10 bases and 3 bases, in that order; junction bases with no gene match: 8. Germline values: CDR1 SGHVS, CDR2 FQNEAQ. The CDR3 runs to 13 residues. In DNA form, the CDR3 reads TGTGCCATTTCCGGGACAGCTAAAGAGACCCAGTACTTC. Translated: CAISGTAKETQYF.

The rearrangement joins TRBV6-8 to TRBJ1-1, with a weak D call TRBD1 (5 bases). The germline V gene has CDR1 MNHGY and CDR2 SAAAGT. The V and J ends lost 7 bases and 6 bases respectively, with 12 bases between them. There are 12 residues in the CDR3. The CDR3 here is CASTTGPSEAFF. CDR3 nucleotide sequence: TGTGCCAGCACTACAGGCCCCTCTGAAGCTTTCTTT.

The table lists this clone with a few counts. The chain recombines TRBV6-8 with TRBJ1-5; D is perhaps TRBD1 (6 bases). This CDR3 is 15 amino acids long. CDR1 is MNHGY and CDR2 is SAAAGT in the germline V gene. The V gene lost 5 bases and the J gene lost 7 bases, with 18 bases spanning the gap. The CDR3 loop reads CASSPSNRDRQPQHF. As DNA, the CDR3 is TGTGCCAGCAGTCCCTCTAACAGGGATCGACAGCCCCAGCATTTT.

This clone has only a few counts. CDR3 nucleotides: TGTGCCAGCTCACCCGGGCAGGGGGCCTCCTACGAGCAGTACTTC. It yields the protein CASSPGQGASYEQYF. The V gene is TRBV18, the J gene TRBJ2-7; TRBD1 matches at 8 bases. Germline V gives CDR1 KGHSH, CDR2 LQKENI. Germline trimming cut 3 bases from V and 0 bases from J; bases unmatched to any gene: 4. This CDR3 contains 15 residues.

This clone has only a few counts. Other DNA sequences of this sample code for an identical CDR3. The chain combines TRBV6-8 with TRBJ1-1; D gene unclear. The CDR3 has 14 residues. The germline gives CDR1 MNHGY, CDR2 SAAAGT. V dropped 2 bases and J dropped 0 bases, with 7 bases sitting between them. This CDR3 reads CASSYTRLNTEAFF. As DNA, the CDR3 is TGTGCCAGCAGTTACACCCGGCTGAACACTGAAGCTTTCTTT.

This clone occurred a few times. V gene TRBV7-7 combines with J gene TRBJ2-3; 8 positions match TRBD2. This CDR3 spans 15 amino acids. CDR1 is SSHAT and CDR2 is FNYEAQ in the germline V gene (reference sequence). V was pared by 5 bases and J by 3 bases, with 7 bases of the junction left unmatched. CDR3 DNA sequence: TGTGCCAGCAGCCCCCGCGCGGGGGGAACAGATACGCAGTATTTT. It codes for CASSPRAGGTDTQYF. The variable domain in full, completed from reference TRBV7-7 and TRBJ2-3, reads GAGVSQSPRYKVTKRGQDVTLRCDPISSHATLYWYQQALGQGPEFLTYFNYEAQPDKSGLPSDRFSAERPEGSISTLTIQRTEQRDSAMYRCASSPRAGGTDTQYFGPGTRLTVL.

Within the sample, this clone is medium-sized. The chain combines TRBV11-3 with TRBJ2-3, with 10 bases lining up with TRBD2. The CDR3 loop spans 14 amino acids. In germline, CDR1 is SGHNT, CDR2 YENEEA. J lost 4 bases, V lost 5 bases, and 3 bases had no gene match. CDR3 sequence reads: CASSAGTSADTQYF. CDR3 coding DNA: TGTGCCAGCAGCGCCGGGACTAGCGCAGATACGCAGTATTTT. The whole variable domain, remainder taken from reference TRBV11-3 and TRBJ2-3, is EAGVVQSPRYKIIEKKQPVAFWCNPISGHNTLYWYLQNLGQGPELLIRYENEEAVDDSQLPKDRFSAERLKGVDSTLKIQPAELGDSAVYLCASSAGTSADTQYFGPGTRLTVL.

The chain joins TRBV30 to TRBJ1-1; D unresolved. V was clipped by 8 bases and J by 1 base, with 8 bases between them. The germline gives CDR1 GTSNPN, CDR2 SVGIG (reference sequence). The CDR3 is 11 amino acids. The CDR3 region is CAGERNTEAFF. CDR3 coding DNA: TGTGCCGGAGAGAGGAACACTGAAGCTTTCTTT.

Only a few counts were recorded for this clone. The V and J genes are TRBV9 and TRBJ2-3, with TRBD2 identical over 11 bases. The germline CDR1 and CDR2 sequences are SGDLS and YYNGEE. V lost 7 bases to trimming and J lost 3 bases; unmatched junction nucleotides: 4. This CDR3 has 14 amino acids. This CDR3 is CASGGLAVTDTQYF. In nucleotides, the CDR3 is TGTGCCAGCGGGGGACTAGCGGTTACAGATACGCAGTATTTT.

The chain combines TRBV29-1 with TRBJ1-1; 7 nucleotides align to TRBD1. J gave up 7 bases and V 8 bases, and 13 bases lay outside the gene matches. The germline gives CDR1 SQVTM, CDR2 ANQGSEA. The CDR3 is made up of 13 amino acids. The CDR3: CSTEGQPSFEAFF. CDR3 bases: TGCAGCACGGAGGGACAGCCGAGTTTTGAAGCTTTCTTT.

This clone is termed medium-sized (0.01 to 0.1%). The chain recombines TRBV10-3 with TRBJ1-1; D is unclear. Germline CDR1 reads ENHRY; CDR2 reads SYGVKD. The CDR3 runs 15 residues. Trimming left V 0 bases short and J 4 bases short, with 12 bases between. CDR3 nucleotide sequence: TGTGCCATCAGTGAGTCGGCGAGGAGGTCCACTGAAGCTTTCTTT. Its translation: CAISESARRSTEAFF.

The chain couples TRBV15 to TRBJ2-1; 8 bases fit TRBD2. CDR3 length: 17 amino acids. The ends lost 0 bases at V and 2 bases at J; junction bases unmatched: 6. CDR1 and CDR2 (germline): LNHNV, YYDKDF (reference sequence). The CDR3 loop reads CATSRDLKTSAYNEQFF. CDR3 nucleotides: TGTGCCACCAGCAGAGATCTTAAGACTAGCGCCTACAATGAGCAGTTCTTC.

The sample holds one count of this clone. The rearrangement links TRBV25-1 to TRBJ2-5; D is perhaps TRBD2 (6 bases). Per germline, CDR1 MGHDK and CDR2 SYGVNS. CDR3 length: 14 residues. Between the trimmed V and J ends, which lost 3 bases and 5 bases, there was a span of 13 bases. The CDR3 loop reads CASSDQVGRETQYF. The CDR3 nucleotides are TGTGCCAGCAGTGATCAAGTGGGGAGGGAGACCCAGTACTTC.

The CDR3 sequence: CASSSDRGFSTEAFF. CDR3 coding DNA: TGCGCCAGCAGCTCAGACAGGGGGTTCAGCACTGAAGCTTTCTTT. J is TRBJ1-1 and V is TRBV5-1; TRBD1 matches at 9 bases. Germline values: CDR1 SGHRS, CDR2 YFSETQ. The ends lost 3 bases at V and 4 bases at J; junction bases unmatched: 7. The CDR3 has 15 residues.